The 32 T cell receptor beta chains in this list originate from one sample, sequenced in a study of vaccination effects on CD4 cells after COVID-19. No antigen is known for these receptors. Antigen-specific CD4+ T cells expanded by the ViraFEST assay with viral peptide pools were then sequenced. CD4+ T cells were isolated after less than 13 days of culture. Vaccinated participants had no history of SARS-CoV-2 infection and tested negative for nucleocapsid antibodies. TCRdb's table, derived via immunoSEQ multiplex PCR, lists solely in-frame clones and lacks some. The table includes approximately 74,000 clones, 65% to 85% detected once. Sequencing used CD4+ T cells from PBMCs cultured with HCoV-NL63 spike peptides, obtained before COVID-19 vaccination. These receptors were collected from a human donor who received a COVID-19 vaccine.

The V and J genes are TRBV5-4 and TRBJ2-5, with TRBD1 matching over 8 bases. V lost 1 base and J lost 5; bases outside the gene matches: 7. The CDR3 covers 15 residues. The germline V gene encodes CDR1 SGHNT and CDR2 YYREEE (reference sequence). This CDR3 reads CASSLPGQGRETQYF. CDR3 in DNA: TGTGCCAGCAGCTTGCCAGGACAGGGACGGGAGACCCAGTACTTC.

This clone is medium-sized. The CDR3, as DNA: TGTGCCAGCACCTTCCAGGGGGGTATGAACACTGAAGCTTTCTTT. As protein: CASTFQGGMNTEAFF. The gene calls are TRBV7-2 and TRBJ1-1, with 7 nucleotides matching TRBD1. J was trimmed by 0 bases and V by 7 bases; bases with no gene match: 8. The CDR3 length is 15 residues. Germline CDR1 and CDR2: SGHTA and FQGNSA.

This chain joins TRBV12-3 or TRBV12-4 and TRBJ1-2; D possibly corresponds to TRBD1 (6 bases). The CDR3 runs to 13 residues. Trimming shortened V by 10 bases and J by 0 bases, and 12 bases separated the two germline ends. The CDR3 DNA is TGTGCCACTACAGGGAGCCCTAACTATGGCTACACCTTC. Its protein is CATTGSPNYGYTF.

The CDR3 sequence: CASSLLRGSTDTQYF. For the CDR3, the DNA is TGCGCCAGCAGCTTGCTGCGGGGGAGCACAGATACGCAGTATTTT. The chain links TRBV5-1 to TRBJ2-3; 7 positions agree with TRBD2. The length of the CDR3 is 15 residues. Germline-derived CDR1 and CDR2 are SGHRS and YFSETQ. After removal of 1 base from V and 0 bases from J, the junction contained 2 bases not matched to a gene.

The chain links TRBV12-3 or TRBV12-4 to TRBJ1-4; D perhaps matches TRBD1 (6 bases). Trimming cost V 2 bases and J 7 bases, with 8 bases left between them. This CDR3 is built from 13 residues. CDR3 region: CASSLQGREKLFF. In DNA form, the CDR3 reads TGTGCCAGCAGTTTACAGGGGCGTGAAAAACTGTTTTTT.

This chain joins TRBV6-4 and TRBJ1-2, with TRBD1 matching over 7 bases. The V segment lost 3 bases and the J segment 0 bases; nucleotides outside the gene matches: 4. There are 15 residues in the CDR3. Germline CDR1 and CDR2: MRHNA and SNTAGT. The CDR3 loop reads CASSEVQGSNYGYTF. The CDR3 DNA reads as TGTGCCAGCAGTGAGGTACAGGGGTCTAACTATGGCTACACCTTC.

The chain recombines TRBV19 with TRBJ1-2, with D hard to call. CDR1 and CDR2 from the germline V gene are LNHDA and SQIVND (reference sequence). V was pared by 4 bases and J by 8 bases, with 11 bases between. CDR3 length: 12 amino acids. The CDR3 loop reads CASSSRPVGYTF. CDR3 sequence (DNA): TGTGCCAGTAGTAGCCGTCCCGTCGGCTACACCTTC.

V is TRBV2 and J is TRBJ2-3; possible D gene TRBD2, 5 bases. Germline V lookup: CDR1 SNHLY, CDR2 FYNNEI. Trimming cost V 2 bases and J 5 bases, with 11 bases left between them. The CDR3 has 14 amino acids. CDR3: CASSEWLAGDTQYF. CDR3 in DNA: TGTGCCAGCAGTGAATGGCTAGCTGGAGATACGCAGTATTTT.

The chain recombines TRBV28 with TRBJ1-1; TRBD1 matches at 8 bases. CDR1 and CDR2 from the germline V gene are MDHEN and SYDVKM. CDR3 length: 15 amino acids. Germline trimming cut 6 bases from V and 1 base from J; bases unmatched to any gene: 7. Here the CDR3 DNA reads TGTGCCAGCAGGCCCCAGGACAGGGCGAACACTGAAGCTTTCTTT. It codes for CASRPQDRANTEAFF.

CDR3 region: CAWSVGGGNTIYF. In nucleotides, the CDR3 is TGTGCCTGGAGTGTCGGCGGTGGAAACACCATATATTTT. V and J are TRBV30 and TRBJ1-3; the D is unclear. The CDR3 loop spans 13 amino acids. Germline V CDR1 and CDR2: GTSNPN, SVGIG (reference sequence). V dropped 0 bases and J dropped 3 bases, with 6 bases sitting between them.

This clone has a handful of counts. V usage is TRBV4-3 and J usage is TRBJ1-3; D is unclear. CDR1 is LGHNA, CDR2 YSLEER, per germline. The CDR3 length is 17 residues. The V and J ends lost 0 bases and 0 bases respectively, with 12 bases between them. CDR3 sequence: CASSQEVLGISGNTIYF. The CDR3 DNA follows: TGCGCCAGCAGCCAAGAAGTCTTAGGAATCTCTGGAAACACCATATATTTT.

Here the CDR3 reads CATKGYSQGDEQFF. CDR3 nucleotide sequence: TGTGCCACCAAAGGGTATTCCCAGGGGGATGAGCAGTTCTTC. The rearrangement links TRBV24-1 to TRBJ2-1; TRBD1 agrees at 7 bases. The CDR3 is 14 residues long. Germline CDR1 and CDR2: KGHDR and SFDVKD. Trimming at V came to 8 bases and at J to 8 bases, leaving 11 bases not matched to a gene.

This clone was counted only a few times. This rearrangement joins TRBV7-9 to TRBJ1-1; the match to TRBD1 covers 7 bases. CDR1 is SEHNR and CDR2 is FQNEAQ in the germline V gene (reference sequence). This CDR3 has 15 amino acids. Trimming cost V 5 bases and J 0 bases; bases outside gene matches: 6. The CDR3 loop is CASSPRTGLNTEAFF. The DNA of the CDR3 is TGTGCCAGCAGCCCTAGGACAGGATTGAACACTGAAGCTTTCTTT.

This clone was counted a few times. The chain carries TRBV7-2 and TRBJ2-2; 7 bases agree with TRBD1. This CDR3 is 16 amino acids long. The V gene end was trimmed by 1 base and the J gene end by 4 bases; junction bases not matched to a gene: 6. Germline values: CDR1 SGHTA, CDR2 FQGNSA. The CDR3 DNA reads TGTGCCAGCAGCTTAGGCCTGGGACAGCTCACCGGGGAGCTGTTTTTT. Translated: CASSLGLGQLTGELFF.

V is TRBV5-1 and J is TRBJ2-1, with 7 bases lining up with TRBD2. Germline V CDR1 and CDR2: SGHRS, YFSETQ. The V gene end was trimmed by 0 bases and the J gene end by 2 bases; junction bases not matched to a gene: 8. The CDR3 has 17 amino acids. The CDR3 spells CASSLGVGGNTYNEQFF. CDR3 in DNA: TGCGCCAGCAGCTTGGGTGTCGGGGGGAACACCTACAATGAGCAGTTCTTC.

The chain couples TRBV7-2 to TRBJ2-2; D uncertain. This CDR3 is 13 amino acids long. Germline assignment: CDR1 SGHTA and CDR2 FQGNSA. With 6 bases removed from V and 0 bases from J, the gap between germline ends came to 5 bases. CDR3 bases: TGTGCCAGCAGGTTGACGAACACCGGGGAGCTGTTTTTT. Encoded protein: CASRLTNTGELFF.

V is TRBV5-4 and J is TRBJ1-2; 7 nucleotides match TRBD1. V lost 5 bases to trimming and J lost 6 bases; unmatched junction nucleotides: 13. The CDR3 sequence is 15 residues long. The germline V gene has CDR1 SGHNT and CDR2 YYREEE (reference sequence). The CDR3 DNA is TGTGCCAGCAGTATCCCCTCGACAGGGTTAGATGGCTACACCTTC. It is translated as CASSIPSTGLDGYTF.

The chain is built from TRBV6-6 and TRBJ2-2; D might be TRBD1 or TRBD2, each matching 5 bases. Trimming took off 7 bases at V and 5 bases at J, with 17 bases between the two ends. Per germline, CDR1 MNHNY and CDR2 SVGAGI (reference sequence). There are 15 residues in the CDR3. The CDR3 sequence is CASTRLPGTTGELFF. CDR3 coding DNA: TGTGCCAGCACACGCCTCCCGGGGACGACCGGGGAGCTGTTTTTT.

This clone has a single count. The chain employs TRBV11-3 and TRBJ1-2; a weak D match, TRBD1 (5 bases). The CDR3 runs to 15 residues. Germline CDR1 reads SGHNT; CDR2 reads YENEEA. Trimming left V 5 bases short and J 8 bases short, with 21 bases between. The CDR3 is CASSPTRGQTEGYTF. In nucleotides, the CDR3 is TGTGCCAGCAGCCCAACCCGGGGCCAAACAGAGGGCTACACCTTC.

This clone was seen more than once but under ten times. The V and J genes are TRBV29-1 and TRBJ2-3, with 8 bases lining up with TRBD2. The ends lost 6 bases at V and 3 bases at J; junction bases unmatched: 5. Germline loops: CDR1 SQVTM, CDR2 ANQGSEA. This CDR3 region has 13 residues. DNA of the CDR3: TGCAGCGTAAAGCGACTAGCGACAGATACGCAGTATTTT. Amino acids: CSVKRLATDTQYF.

V usage is TRBV19 and J usage is TRBJ2-2; D gene unclear. CDR3 length equals 16 residues. Germline assignment: CDR1 LNHDA and CDR2 SQIVND (reference sequence). Trimming took 7 bases from V and 4 from J, leaving 19 bases between them. This chain's CDR3 is CASMQRVPFRTGELFF. The CDR3 DNA is TGTGCCAGTATGCAAAGGGTCCCTTTCCGCACCGGGGAGCTGTTTTTT.

The CDR3 region is CASSELVGGYTF. The DNA for the CDR3 is TGTGCCAGCAGTGAACTAGTGGGTGGCTACACCTTC. The chain is built from TRBV6-1 and TRBJ1-2; no clear D. The CDR3 contains 12 residues. Trimming removed 2 bases at V and 7 bases at J, with 8 bases between. CDR1 MNHNS and CDR2 SASEGT come from the germline V gene.

The V call is TRBV2, the J call TRBJ1-4; 9 bases match TRBD1. The V gene's germline CDR1 is SNHLY and CDR2 FYNNEI. Unmatched junction bases numbered 6, after V lost 0 bases and J lost 7 bases. The CDR3 runs 16 residues. The chain's CDR3 is CASSEAVGTGSEKLFF. The DNA for the CDR3 is TGTGCCAGCAGTGAAGCGGTAGGGACAGGGAGTGAAAAACTGTTTTTT.

This chain links TRBV7-2 with TRBJ2-2; 8 bases line up with TRBD2. The CDR3 has 16 amino acids. The junction had 5 bases not matched to a gene; V was cut back by 3 bases and J by 2 bases. Germline CDR1 and CDR2: SGHTA and FQGNSA. CDR3 DNA sequence: TGTGCCAGCAGCTTTACCGGGACTAGTAACACCGGGGAGCTGTTTTTT. Its translation is CASSFTGTSNTGELFF.

This clone was observed a single time. The rearrangement uses TRBV4-3 and TRBJ1-2; D is perhaps TRBD1 (5 bases). Germline assignment: CDR1 LGHNA and CDR2 YSLEER. The CDR3 contains 13 residues. V was cut by 1 base and J by 6 bases, with 9 bases left in between. The DNA of the CDR3 is TGCGCCAGCAGCCAAGGGCAGGGAAATGGCTACACCTTC. Translation gives CASSQGQGNGYTF.

V gene TRBV15 combines with J gene TRBJ2-1; D is undetermined. Germline CDR1 LNHNV, CDR2 YYDKDF (reference sequence). This CDR3 is built from 13 residues. V was clipped by 4 bases and J by 4 bases, with 8 bases between them. CDR3 sequence: CATSNPDYNEQFF. In DNA form, the CDR3 reads TGTGCCACCAGCAACCCAGATTACAATGAGCAGTTCTTC.

This clone was observed a few times. J is TRBJ2-2 and V is TRBV7-9; tentative D call: TRBD1 (5 bases). Trimming shortened V by 2 bases and J by 8 bases, and 15 bases separated the two germline ends. CDR1 SEHNR and CDR2 FQNEAQ come from the germline V gene (reference sequence). This CDR3 is built from 15 residues. CDR3: CASSLRGRVAGELFF. CDR3 DNA sequence: TGTGCCAGCAGCTTACGCGGCAGGGTCGCAGGGGAGCTGTTTTTT.

The chain joins TRBV11-1 to TRBJ2-3; D remains unclear. Trimming took off 3 bases at V and 3 bases at J, with 10 bases between the two ends. Germline CDR1 is SGHAT and CDR2 is FQDESV (reference sequence). The CDR3 has 14 residues. In DNA form, the CDR3 reads TGTGCCAGCAGCTTTGCCCCGGCGACAGATACGCAGTATTTT. Its translation is CASSFAPATDTQYF.

V gene TRBV2 combines with J gene TRBJ1-1, with TRBD1 matching 8 bases. Germline V CDR1 and CDR2: SNHLY, FYNNEI. The ends lost 6 bases at V and 8 bases at J; junction bases unmatched: 14. CDR3 length: 15 amino acids. The chain's CDR3 is CASRPNGQGSEEAFF. DNA for the CDR3: TGTGCCAGCAGACCCAACGGACAGGGTTCGGAGGAAGCTTTCTTT.

This rearrangement joins TRBV20-1 to TRBJ1-2, with D uncertain. Germline CDR1 DFQATT, CDR2 SNEGSKA (reference sequence). The ends were cut back, 3 bases at V and 7 bases at J, with 9 bases in the middle. CDR3 length: 11 residues. CDR3 sequence reads: CSASTRSGYTF. The CDR3 nucleotides are TGCAGTGCTAGCACACGTTCTGGCTACACCTTC.

This chain links TRBV2 with TRBJ2-5; possibly TRBD1 or TRBD2 for D (5 bases each). The germline gives CDR1 SNHLY, CDR2 FYNNEI. V lost 8 bases to trimming and J lost 5 bases, with 18 bases between them. The CDR3 runs to 14 residues. CDR3 sequence reads: CASWGRGRGETQYF. As DNA, the CDR3 is TGTGCCAGCTGGGGACGAGGGAGAGGGGAGACCCAGTACTTC.

This clone has only a few counts. J is TRBJ1-1 and V is TRBV6-5; D unresolved. Germline CDR1 reads MNHEY; CDR2 reads SVGAGI. V shed 5 bases and J shed 4 bases, with 14 bases lying between them. The CDR3 totals 14 residues. The CDR3 spells CASSPLTRGTEAFF. CDR3 coding DNA: TGTGCCAGCAGTCCCCTCACACGGGGCACTGAAGCTTTCTTT.